Detailed here is one TCR beta chain. The data were taken from a study of blood T cell repertoires in COVID-19. Background on the study: COVID-19 samples, acute and convalescent, were from the United States, Italy and Spain.

Per the authors' pipeline: The authors estimated nucleated cell counts from reference gene primer amplification. Libraries were prepared by immunoSEQ multiplex PCR; TCRdb keeps only in-frame clonotypes and omits some of them. That table gives V, J and clone size, and the DNA gave D and trimming. The sample lists 300,000 to 500,000 clones; roughly 90% were seen once. The receptor comes from a woman aged 25 to 39 with acute COVID-19. The sample comprised PBMCs or T cells enriched from blood (not recorded which).

The CDR3 nucleotides are TGTGCCAGCAGCTTAGGGGCAGGCTCTGGAAACACCATATATTTT. The encoded protein is CASSLGAGSGNTIYF. The chain is built from TRBV7-2 and TRBJ1-3; D call uncertain. Trimming cost V 1 base and J 0 bases, with 7 bases left between them. The CDR3 is 15 amino acids. Germline V CDR1 and CDR2: SGHTA, FQGNSA.